The 21 T cell receptor beta chains in this list originate from one sample, sequenced in a study of T cell responses to AZD1222 COVID-19 vaccine. The protocol was immunoSEQ multiplex PCR, while the TCRdb copy is restricted to in-frame clones and leaves out a portion. The sample records approximately 150,000 clones, around nine tenths being singletons. Sequencing used peripheral blood, obtained on day 0 of AZD1222 vaccination. These receptors came from an adult in good health.

This chain's CDR3 is CSAGSNRAGELFF. In nucleotides, the CDR3 is TGCAGCGCTGGGTCCAACAGGGCCGGGGAGCTGTTTTTT. The gene calls are TRBV29-1 and TRBJ2-2; D is perhaps TRBD1 (6 bases). The CDR3 length is 13 residues. Per germline, CDR1 SQVTM and CDR2 ANQGSEA. V lost 7 bases and J lost 6, with 15 bases in between.

Note on this clone: The junction departs from the called germline gene at one end, perhaps through a read error. The rearrangement joins TRBV13 to TRBJ2-5; 11 bases map to TRBD2. The germline V gene encodes CDR1 PRHDT and CDR2 FYEKMQ (reference sequence). CDR3 size: 14 residues. The CDR3, as DNA: TGTGCCAGCAGCCTAGGACTAGCGGGAGAGACCCAGTACTTC. It specifies CASSLGLAGETQYF.

This chain connects TRBV18 to TRBJ1-2; weak D call: TRBD1 (5 bases). Per germline, CDR1 KGHSH and CDR2 LQKENI. Trimming took off 0 bases at V and 5 bases at J, with 22 bases between the two ends. The CDR3 extends over 18 amino acids. The CDR3 nucleotides read TGTGCCAGCTCACCACCGCGCTTGTCGGGGCTCTCCCCATATGGCTACACCTTC. Translation: CASSPPRLSGLSPYGYTF.

This rearrangement joins TRBV5-1 to TRBJ1-1, with 10 positions matching TRBD1. Trimming at V came to 3 bases and at J to 5 bases, leaving 4 bases not matched to a gene. This CDR3 contains 14 residues. Germline V lookup: CDR1 SGHRS, CDR2 YFSETQ. CDR3 in amino acids: CASSSRDRGTEAFF. The CDR3 nucleotides read TGCGCCAGCAGCTCCCGGGACAGGGGTACTGAAGCTTTCTTT.

This clone is a singleton in its sample. The chain uses TRBV6-1 and TRBJ2-2; D is uncertain. Germline V lookup: CDR1 MNHNS, CDR2 SASEGT. The CDR3 has 14 residues. Trimming removed 2 bases from V and 4 bases from J, with 8 bases in between. This CDR3 reads CASSELYGTGELFF. The DNA for the CDR3 is TGTGCCAGCAGTGAACTATACGGCACCGGGGAGCTGTTTTTT.

The sample holds one count of this clone. This rearrangement joins TRBV10-3 to TRBJ1-2; D uncertain. Per germline, CDR1 ENHRY and CDR2 SYGVKD. CDR3 length equals 13 residues. Trimming shortened V by 6 bases and J by 6 bases, and 14 bases separated the two germline ends. Here the CDR3 reads CAIRGRALDGYTF. The CDR3, as DNA: TGTGCCATCAGGGGGAGGGCCCTGGATGGCTACACCTTC.

CDR3 residues: CASSFTGEGAKNIQYF. In nucleotides, the CDR3 is TGTGCCAGCAGTTTCACAGGGGAGGGGGCCAAAAACATTCAGTACTTC. The chain combines TRBV6-5 with TRBJ2-4; either TRBD1 or TRBD2 may supply D (7 bases each). Trimming left V 4 bases short and J 1 base short, with 14 bases between. Germline V gene sequence: CDR1 MNHEY, CDR2 SVGAGI. CDR3 size: 16 residues.

V is TRBV27 and J is TRBJ1-4; D gene ambiguous. V gave up 6 bases and J gave up 8 bases, with 13 bases separating them. The CDR3 contains 13 residues. CDR1 is MNHEY, CDR2 SMNVEV, per germline (reference sequence). In DNA form, the CDR3 reads TGTGCCAGCAGGTTAACTTCTTCGGAAAAACTGTTTTTT. This encodes CASRLTSSEKLFF.

For the CDR3, the DNA is TGCGCCAGCAGCCAAGAGGGGACTAGCGGCTACGAGCAGTACTTC. Residues: CASSQEGTSGYEQYF. The chain links TRBV4-3 to TRBJ2-7; 11 nucleotides line up with TRBD2. Germline V gene lookup returns CDR1 LGHNA and CDR2 YSLEER. The CDR3 covers 15 residues. Germline trimming cut 0 bases from V and 3 bases from J; bases unmatched to any gene: 1.

The chain carries TRBV24-1 and TRBJ2-7; 11 bases map to TRBD2. Germline-derived CDR1 and CDR2 are KGHDR and SFDVKD. The V segment lost 4 bases and the J segment 2 bases; nucleotides outside the gene matches: 6. The CDR3 is made up of 16 amino acids. CDR3 in DNA: TGTGCCACCAGTGACCCTACTAGCGGGAGTCCCTACGAGCAGTACTTC. Residues: CATSDPTSGSPYEQYF.

This clone was detected only once. The DNA of the CDR3 is TGTGCCAGCAGCTTAGGCACGGCTGGAAACACCATATATTTT. It is translated as CASSLGTAGNTIYF. The gene calls are TRBV7-8 and TRBJ1-3; D ambiguous. The length of the CDR3 is 14 residues. Germline V CDR1 and CDR2: SGHVS, FQNEAQ. Between the trimmed V and J ends, which lost 1 base and 2 bases, there was a span of 6 bases.

This clone was counted a single time. V and J are TRBV27 and TRBJ1-5; the match to TRBD1 covers 7 bases. The germline CDR1 and CDR2 sequences are MNHEY and SMNVEV (reference sequence). V lost 2 bases, J lost 11 bases, and 3 bases stayed unmatched. The CDR3 has 12 residues. The CDR3 coding sequence is TGTGCCAGCAGTTTACCAGGGGGGTCCCAGCATTTT. Translation: CASSLPGGSQHF.

The gene calls are TRBV19 and TRBJ1-5; D is unresolved. The V end was cut by 3 bases, the J end by 2 bases, with 8 bases between. Germline V gives CDR1 LNHDA, CDR2 SQIVND (reference sequence). The CDR3 runs to 14 residues. This CDR3 is CASSIGVGNQPQHF. The CDR3 nucleotides are TGTGCCAGTAGTATCGGGGTTGGCAATCAGCCCCAGCATTTT.

The gene calls are TRBV3-1 (or the pseudogene TRBV3-2) and TRBJ2-3, with no clear D. CDR1 is LGHDT and CDR2 is YNNKEL in the germline V gene (reference sequence). The CDR3 has 13 residues. Trimming shortened V by 3 bases and J by 1 base, and 5 bases separated the two germline ends. The CDR3 sequence: CASSHDGTDTQYF. DNA for the CDR3: TGTGCCAGCAGCCACGACGGCACAGATACGCAGTATTTT.

This clone was counted a single time. V usage is TRBV29-1 and J usage is TRBJ1-1; no clear D. V was pared by 4 bases and J by 1 base, with 10 bases between. The CDR3 is 13 amino acids. CDR1 SQVTM and CDR2 ANQGSEA come from the germline V gene. The chain's CDR3 is CSVGLGKNTEAFF. CDR3 sequence (DNA): TGCAGCGTTGGTCTGGGCAAGAACACTGAAGCTTTCTTT.

The V and J genes are TRBV12-3 or TRBV12-4 and TRBJ1-1, with D maybe TRBD1 (5 bases). Trimming stripped 3 bases from V and 2 bases from J, with 7 bases between. The CDR3 consists of 13 residues. CDR3 coding DNA: TGTGCCAGCAGTTTCGGACATAACACTGAAGCTTTCTTT. Amino acid sequence: CASSFGHNTEAFF.

The V and J genes are TRBV11-2 and TRBJ1-2; no firm D call. Germline CDR1 SGHAT, CDR2 FQNNGV. Trimming removed 1 base from V and 8 bases from J, with 8 bases in between. This CDR3 has 12 residues. The CDR3 coding sequence is TGTGCCAGCAGCTTAGTGAGGCTCGGCTACACCTTC. Protein product: CASSLVRLGYTF.

J is TRBJ1-6 and V is TRBV10-3; the match to TRBD1 covers 8 bases. CDR3 length equals 14 residues. The V and J ends lost 3 bases and 17 bases, in that order; junction bases with no gene match: 12. CDR1 is ENHRY, CDR2 SYGVKD, per germline. The DNA of the CDR3 is TGTGCCATCAGTGATGGCAGGGGGCTTCTTATGTTCCACTTT. As protein: CAISDGRGLLMFHF.

The chain carries TRBV19 and TRBJ1-1; 9 positions agree with TRBD1. The CDR3 consists of 15 residues. Trimming removed 9 bases from V and 3 bases from J; junction bases left unmatched: 11. Germline CDR1 is LNHDA and CDR2 is SQIVND (reference sequence). The CDR3 nucleotides are TGTGCCAGCCTAGGTCCGGGACAGGGTGACACTGAAGCTTTCTTT. Translation gives CASLGPGQGDTEAFF.

The genes are TRBV14 and TRBJ1-2; D is undetermined. Germline V gene lookup returns CDR1 SGHDN and CDR2 FVKESK. This CDR3 spans 14 amino acids. V gave up 0 bases and J gave up 7 bases, with 12 bases separating them. CDR3 protein: CASSQEELRGGYTF. The CDR3 DNA sequence: TGTGCCAGCAGCCAAGAGGAATTACGAGGTGGCTACACCTTC. The whole variable domain, remainder taken from reference TRBV14 and TRBJ1-2, is EAGVTQFPSHSVIEKGQTVTLRCDPISGHDNLYWYRRVMGKEIKFLLHFVKESKQDESGMPNNRFLAERTGGTYSTLKVQPAELEDSGVYFCASSQEELRGGYTFGSGTRLTVV.

The chain has TRBV4-3 and TRBJ2-7; the match to TRBD2 covers 7 bases. The CDR3 consists of 13 residues. With 0 bases clipped from V and 6 bases from J, the junction kept 2 bases outside the gene matches. Germline V gives CDR1 LGHNA, CDR2 YSLEER. CDR3 nucleotide sequence: TGCGCCAGCAGCCAAGATGGCGGGGGCGAGCAGTACTTC. Its translation: CASSQDGGGEQYF.